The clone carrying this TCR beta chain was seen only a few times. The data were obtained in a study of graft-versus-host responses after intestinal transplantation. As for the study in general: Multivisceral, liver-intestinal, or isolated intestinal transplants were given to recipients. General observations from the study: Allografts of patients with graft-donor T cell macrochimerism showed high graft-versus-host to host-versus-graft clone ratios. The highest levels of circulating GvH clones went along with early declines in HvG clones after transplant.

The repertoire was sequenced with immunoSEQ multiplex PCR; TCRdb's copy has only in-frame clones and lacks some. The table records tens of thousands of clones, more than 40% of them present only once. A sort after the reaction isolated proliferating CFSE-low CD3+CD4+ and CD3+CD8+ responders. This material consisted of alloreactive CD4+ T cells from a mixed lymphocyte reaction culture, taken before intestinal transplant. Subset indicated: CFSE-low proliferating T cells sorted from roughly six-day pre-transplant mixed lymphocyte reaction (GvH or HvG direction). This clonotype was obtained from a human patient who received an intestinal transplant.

The chain's CDR3 is CASSLIGLGVYLYNEQFF. CDR3 sequence (DNA): TGTGCCAGCAGCTTAATCGGACTCGGGGTCTACCTCTACAATGAGCAGTTCTTC. The V call is TRBV7-8, the J call TRBJ2-1, with a weak D call TRBD2 (5 bases). This CDR3 is built from 18 residues. Germline values: CDR1 SGHVS, CDR2 FQNEAQ. V lost 2 bases and J lost 3, with 20 bases in between.